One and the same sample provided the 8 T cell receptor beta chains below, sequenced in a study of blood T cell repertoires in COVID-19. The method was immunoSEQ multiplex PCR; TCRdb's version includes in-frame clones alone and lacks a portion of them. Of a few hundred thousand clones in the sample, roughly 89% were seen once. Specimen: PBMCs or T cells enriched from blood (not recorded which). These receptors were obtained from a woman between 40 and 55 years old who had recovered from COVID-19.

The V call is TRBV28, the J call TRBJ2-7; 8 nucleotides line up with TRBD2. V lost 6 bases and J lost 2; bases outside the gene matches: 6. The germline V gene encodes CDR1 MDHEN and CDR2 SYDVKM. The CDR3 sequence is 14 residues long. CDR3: CASRPTSAAYEQYF. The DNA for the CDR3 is TGTGCCAGCAGACCGACTAGCGCGGCCTACGAGCAGTACTTC.

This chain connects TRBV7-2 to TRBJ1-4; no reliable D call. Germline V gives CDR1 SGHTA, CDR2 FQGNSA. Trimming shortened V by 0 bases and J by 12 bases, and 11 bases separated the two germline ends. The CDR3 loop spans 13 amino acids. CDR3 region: CASSLARGGELFF. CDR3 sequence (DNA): TGTGCCAGCAGCTTAGCACGGGGTGGGGAACTGTTTTTT. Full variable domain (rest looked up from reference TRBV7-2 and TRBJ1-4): GAGVSQSPSNKVTEKGKDVELRCDPISGHTALYWYRQSLGQGLEFLIYFQGNSAPDKSGLPSDRFSAERTGGSVSTLTIQRTQQEDSAVYLCASSLARGGELFFGSGTQLSVL.

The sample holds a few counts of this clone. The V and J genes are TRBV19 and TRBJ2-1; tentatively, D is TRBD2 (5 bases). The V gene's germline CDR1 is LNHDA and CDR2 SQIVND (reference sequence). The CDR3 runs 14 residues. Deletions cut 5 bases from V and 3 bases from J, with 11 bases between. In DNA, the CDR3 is TGTGCCAGTAGTTGGCGCCGGGACTACAATGAGCAGTTCTTC. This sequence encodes CASSWRRDYNEQFF. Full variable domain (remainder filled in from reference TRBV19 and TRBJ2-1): DGGITQSPKYLFRKEGQNVTLSCEQNLNHDAMYWYRQDPGQGLRLIYYSQIVNDFQKGDIAEGYSVSREKKESFPLTVTSAQKNPTAFYLCASSWRRDYNEQFFGPGTRLTVL.

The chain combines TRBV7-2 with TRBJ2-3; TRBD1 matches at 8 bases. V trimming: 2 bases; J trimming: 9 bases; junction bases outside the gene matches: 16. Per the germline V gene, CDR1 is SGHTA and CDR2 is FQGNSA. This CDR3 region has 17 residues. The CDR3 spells CASSLLVAARGLGTQYF. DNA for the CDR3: TGTGCCAGCAGCTTATTGGTCGCGGCCAGGGGGCTAGGGACGCAGTATTTT.

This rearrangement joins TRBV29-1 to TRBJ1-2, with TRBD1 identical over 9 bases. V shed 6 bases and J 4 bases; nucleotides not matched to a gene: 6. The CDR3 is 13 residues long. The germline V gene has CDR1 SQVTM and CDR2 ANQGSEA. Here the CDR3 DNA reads TGCAGCGTACAACAGGGGGCTGCCTATGGCTACACCTTC. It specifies CSVQQGAAYGYTF.

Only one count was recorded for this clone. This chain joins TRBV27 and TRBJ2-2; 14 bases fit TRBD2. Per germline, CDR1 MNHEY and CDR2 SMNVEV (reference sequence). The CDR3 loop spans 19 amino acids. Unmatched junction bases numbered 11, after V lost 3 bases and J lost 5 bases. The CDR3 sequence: CASSFLRTGTSGRTGELFF. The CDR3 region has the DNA TGTGCCAGCAGTTTCCTGCGTACCGGGACTAGCGGGAGAACCGGGGAGCTGTTTTTT.

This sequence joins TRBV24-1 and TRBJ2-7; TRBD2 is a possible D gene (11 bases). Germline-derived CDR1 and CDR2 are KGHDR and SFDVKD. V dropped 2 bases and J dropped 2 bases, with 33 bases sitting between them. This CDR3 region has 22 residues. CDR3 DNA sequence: TGTGCCACCAGTGATTGGGGGACAGGGGACTCCTCTCCGGGACTAGCGGCCTACGAGCAGTACGTC. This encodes CATSDWGTGDSSPGLAAYEQYV.

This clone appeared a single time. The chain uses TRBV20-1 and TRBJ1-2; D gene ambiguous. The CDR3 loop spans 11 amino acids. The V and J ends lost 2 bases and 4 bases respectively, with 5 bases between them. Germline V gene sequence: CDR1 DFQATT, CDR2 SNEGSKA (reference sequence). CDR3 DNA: TGCAGTGCTAGAACAGTCTATGGCTACACCTTC. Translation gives CSARTVYGYTF.